These 24 T cell receptor beta chains were sequenced from one sample in a study of blood T cell repertoires in COVID-19. Profiling relied on immunoSEQ multiplex PCR, and the TCRdb table lists in-frame clones only, not all of them. The profile shows 390,000 or so clones, around 87% of them singletons. The sample taken for sequencing was peripheral blood. The receptors were gathered from a woman in her 30s with COVID-19, enrolled during active disease.

For this clone: Other nucleotide sequences from this sample produce the same CDR3. The rearrangement links TRBV29-1 to TRBJ1-1; no definite D call. Looked up from germline, CDR1 is SQVTM and CDR2 is ANQGSEA. The CDR3 is 11 amino acids. The V end lost 4 bases, the J end lost 0 bases, and 3 bases lay between the germline ends. Written as DNA, the CDR3 is TGCAGCGTTGCATTGAACACTGAAGCTTTCTTT. Residues: CSVALNTEAFF. The entire variable domain, with the rest obtained from reference TRBV29-1 and TRBJ1-1, is as follows: SAVISQKPSRDICQRGTSLTIQCQVDSQVTMMFWYRQQPGQSLTLIATANQGSEATYESGFVIDKFPISRPNLTFSTLTVSNMSPEDSSIYLCSVALNTEAFFGQGTRLTVV.

J is TRBJ2-1 and V is TRBV2, with 7 bases fitting TRBD2. With 5 bases clipped from V and 8 bases from J, the junction kept 6 bases outside the gene matches. Per germline, CDR1 SNHLY and CDR2 FYNNEI. CDR3 length equals 13 residues. CDR3 sequence: CASSTGRGDEQFF. DNA of the CDR3: TGTGCCAGCAGTACGGGCCGGGGGGATGAGCAGTTCTTC.

The V gene is TRBV28, the J gene TRBJ2-4; 9 bases fit TRBD1. This CDR3 contains 13 residues. Germline trimming cut 6 bases from V and 10 bases from J; bases unmatched to any gene: 7. Germline V CDR1 and CDR2: MDHEN, SYDVKM. This CDR3 is CASSPGQGLIQYF. As DNA, the CDR3 is TGTGCCAGCAGCCCGGGACAGGGCCTAATTCAGTACTTC.

This sequence joins TRBV5-1 and TRBJ1-4, with D uncertain. Looked up from germline, CDR1 is SGHRS and CDR2 is YFSETQ. This CDR3 has 15 residues. Between the trimmed V and J ends, which lost 0 bases and 4 bases, there was a span of 10 bases. The CDR3 DNA follows: TGCGCCAGCAGCTTGGGAGCGGGGTTTAATGAAAAACTGTTTTTT. It yields the protein CASSLGAGFNEKLFF.

This clone appeared a single time. The chain combines TRBV18 with TRBJ2-2; D ambiguous. The CDR3 runs 15 residues. Trimming cost V 0 bases and J 7 bases, with 12 bases left between them. Per the germline V gene, CDR1 is KGHSH and CDR2 is LQKENI. In DNA, the CDR3 is TGTGCCAGCTCACCACCGCAGGATCAGGACGGGGAGCTGTTTTTT. Its protein is CASSPPQDQDGELFF.

As regards this clone: The same CDR3 can be traced to other DNA sequences in this sample. The chain carries TRBV30 and TRBJ2-7, with 9 nucleotides matching TRBD1. This CDR3 is built from 14 residues. Trimming removed 3 bases from V and 7 bases from J; junction bases left unmatched: 10. CDR1 GTSNPN and CDR2 SVGIG come from the germline V gene (reference sequence). The CDR3 region has the DNA TGTGCCTGGAGCCCCGGGGACAGGGTGGGAGAGCAGTACTTC. Translating it yields CAWSPGDRVGEQYF.

This clone showed up just a few times. Other DNA sequences in the sample encode the same CDR3. The V call is TRBV29-1, the J call TRBJ2-5; tentative D call: TRBD2 (5 bases). The CDR3 is made up of 12 amino acids. The germline V gene has CDR1 SQVTM and CDR2 ANQGSEA. V dropped 4 bases and J dropped 5 bases, with 11 bases sitting between them. For the CDR3, the DNA is TGCAGCGTTGGACGGGGTCAGGAGACCCAGTACTTC. This gives the protein CSVGRGQETQYF.

This clone was observed a handful of times. The chain joins TRBV19 to TRBJ1-1, with D possibly TRBD1 on 5 matching bases. The germline V gene has CDR1 LNHDA and CDR2 SQIVND (reference sequence). The germline V and J ends were trimmed by 0 bases and 4 bases, with 15 bases remaining between them. The CDR3 has 16 residues. The CDR3 DNA sequence: TGTGCCAGTAGTATAGATCCCACAGGACTAAGCACTGAAGCTTTCTTT. The encoded protein is CASSIDPTGLSTEAFF.

The chain couples TRBV11-2 to TRBJ1-3; D unresolved. In germline, CDR1 is SGHAT, CDR2 FQNNGV. V was pared by 3 bases and J by 0 bases, with 12 bases between. The CDR3 consists of 16 residues. The CDR3 protein is CASSFPRDTSGNTIYF. The CDR3 DNA sequence: TGTGCCAGCAGCTTCCCCCGCGACACCTCTGGAAACACCATATATTTT.

J is TRBJ2-5 and V is TRBV5-1; no firm D call. V was shortened by 1 base and J by 0 bases, with 10 bases between the two germline ends. Per germline, CDR1 SGHRS and CDR2 YFSETQ. The CDR3 covers 15 residues. The CDR3 region is CASSLSPRDQETQYF. CDR3 bases: TGCGCCAGCAGCTTGAGCCCCCGGGACCAAGAGACCCAGTACTTC.

The chain combines TRBV7-6 with TRBJ1-3; 7 bases align to TRBD1. The CDR3 sequence is 15 residues long. Germline CDR1 is SGHVS and CDR2 is FNYEAQ. Germline trimming cut 1 base from V and 3 bases from J; bases unmatched to any gene: 3. The CDR3 sequence is CASSLEGANGNTIYF. The CDR3 bases are TGTGCCAGCAGCTTAGAGGGGGCGAATGGAAACACCATATATTTT.

This clone was observed a single time. The V call is TRBV5-1, the J call TRBJ2-5; maybe TRBD2 (5 bases). There are 13 residues in the CDR3. V was trimmed by 3 bases and J by 5 bases, leaving 11 bases between them. The germline gives CDR1 SGHRS, CDR2 YFSETQ. Here the CDR3 DNA reads TGCGCCAGCAGCTACGGGGTGGGGGAGACCCAGTACTTC. Translated: CASSYGVGETQYF.

This chain connects TRBV7-9 to TRBJ2-1, with 7 bases matching TRBD2. CDR3 length: 15 amino acids. With 4 bases clipped from V and 8 bases from J, the junction kept 11 bases outside the gene matches. The V gene's germline CDR1 is SEHNR and CDR2 FQNEAQ (reference sequence). The CDR3 spells CASSSRTRLRDEQFF. The CDR3 DNA sequence: TGTGCCAGCAGCTCACGGACTAGGCTACGGGATGAGCAGTTCTTC.

This clone was counted many times. The chain combines TRBV18 with TRBJ2-7; TRBD1 matches 7 bases. Germline V lookup: CDR1 KGHSH, CDR2 LQKENI. The V gene end was trimmed by 4 bases and the J gene end by 3 bases; junction bases not matched to a gene: 12. There are 16 residues in the CDR3. This CDR3 reads CASSLYSGGPRYEQYF. CDR3 in DNA: TGTGCCAGCTCACTCTACTCAGGGGGACCCCGCTACGAGCAGTACTTC. Drawing the rest from reference TRBV18 and TRBJ2-7, the complete variable domain is NAGVMQNPRHLVRRRGQEARLRCSPMKGHSHVYWYRQLPEEGLKFMVYLQKENIIDESGMPKERFSAEFPKEGPSILRIQQVVRGDSAAYFCASSLYSGGPRYEQYFGPGTRLTVT.

Of note for this clone: This sample includes further DNA sequences coding for the same CDR3. The chain carries TRBV6-5 and TRBJ1-1, with D possibly TRBD1 on 6 matching bases. This CDR3 is built from 12 residues. Trimming left V 6 bases short and J 1 base short, with 6 bases between. Germline CDR1 reads MNHEY; CDR2 reads SVGAGI. The CDR3 coding sequence is TGTGCCAGCAGCAGGGGGAACACTGAAGCTTTCTTT. This codes for CASSRGNTEAFF.

The chain joins TRBV14 to TRBJ1-4; a possible D gene is TRBD1 (5 bases). Trimming removed 2 bases at V and 8 bases at J, with 12 bases between. The CDR3 consists of 14 residues. Germline V gene lookup returns CDR1 SGHDN and CDR2 FVKESK. The CDR3 loop reads CASSQSGGSEKLFF. CDR3 bases: TGTGCCAGCAGCCAATCGGGGGGAAGCGAAAAACTGTTTTTT.

This clone appeared a single time. The chain is built from TRBV4-1 and TRBJ2-7; D not certain. CDR1 and CDR2 (germline): MGHRA, YSYEKL. Between the trimmed V and J ends, which lost 0 bases and 0 bases, there was a span of 12 bases. The CDR3 totals 16 residues. The CDR3 loop reads CASSQDPRRASYEQYF. The CDR3 nucleotides read TGCGCCAGCAGCCAAGATCCGCGGAGAGCCTCCTACGAGCAGTACTTC.

In this sample, this clone turned up once. V gene TRBV27 combines with J gene TRBJ1-1; unclear D gene. Trimming took off 8 bases at V and 1 base at J, with 11 bases between the two ends. Germline V gene lookup returns CDR1 MNHEY and CDR2 SMNVEV (reference sequence). CDR3 length: 13 residues. CDR3 region: CASRRAGNTEAFF. Written as DNA, the CDR3 is TGTGCCAGCCGCCGGGCGGGGAACACTGAAGCTTTCTTT.

The chain uses TRBV7-2 and TRBJ2-7, with D perhaps TRBD2 (7 bases). CDR1 is SGHTA, CDR2 FQGNSA, per germline. The CDR3 is 16 residues long. Trimming cost V 6 bases and J 0 bases, with 18 bases left between them. Written as DNA, the CDR3 is TGTGCCAGCAGTCCGAGGGCGGGGGCGGGCTCCTACGAGCAGTACTTC. Protein product: CASSPRAGAGSYEQYF.

The gene calls are TRBV19 and TRBJ2-7, with a weak D call TRBD1 (6 bases). The V end lost 5 bases, the J end lost 2 bases, and 13 bases lay between the germline ends. CDR3 length: 14 amino acids. CDR1 is LNHDA and CDR2 is SQIVND in the germline V gene (reference sequence). The CDR3 is CASSRDRFPYEQYF. CDR3 in DNA: TGTGCCAGTAGTCGAGACAGGTTCCCCTACGAGCAGTACTTC.

This sequence joins TRBV18 and TRBJ2-1, with 7 bases aligning to TRBD2. CDR3 length: 17 residues. The germline V gene has CDR1 KGHSH and CDR2 LQKENI. V shed 8 bases, J shed 8 bases, and the junction held 21 bases outside the gene matches. The CDR3 DNA follows: TGTGCCAGCGCCCCCGAGGGGAGGACTAGTAAAGTCCATGAGCAGTTCTTC. This encodes CASAPEGRTSKVHEQFF.

V and J are TRBV28 and TRBJ1-5; 10 nucleotides match TRBD1. The CDR3 has 17 residues. Germline V gene sequence: CDR1 MDHEN, CDR2 SYDVKM. The J segment lost 6 bases and the V segment lost 6 bases, leaving 14 bases of the junction unmatched. CDR3 bases: TGTGCCAGCAGCCCTCCCTCCCGGACAGGGGGTGTTCAGCCCCAGCATTTT. Its protein is CASSPPSRTGGVQPQHF.

The chain uses TRBV4-2 and TRBJ2-1; no definite D call. CDR3 length: 17 residues. CDR1 and CDR2 (germline): LGHNA, YNFKEQ. V was clipped by 0 bases and J by 0 bases, with 12 bases between them. The chain's CDR3 is CASSQDRPESSYNEQFF. The CDR3 DNA reads as TGTGCCAGCAGCCAAGATAGGCCGGAGAGCTCCTACAATGAGCAGTTCTTC.

The chain uses TRBV10-1 and TRBJ2-2; no reliable D call. Trimming removed 0 bases from V and 3 bases from J, with 8 bases in between. The CDR3 consists of 15 residues. Per germline, CDR1 WNHNN and CDR2 SYGVQD (reference sequence). CDR3 protein: CASSESGLDTGELFF. CDR3 in DNA: TGCGCCAGCAGTGAGTCTGGCCTAGACACCGGGGAGCTGTTTTTT.